What follows is one T cell receptor beta chain and its context. Antigen specificity is unknown. 13 Jbeta primers and 60 Vbeta primers were used for the PCR. TCRdb's table, derived via immunoSEQ multiplex PCR, lists solely in-frame clones and lacks some. Of 190,000 or so clones detected, 70% to 80% appear once; the ten largest clones hold 0.39%. This sample stems from a study of cytomegalovirus exposure and HLA in healthy donors. Study results and caveats: Most of the TCR beta V segments (in an earlier analysis) were productive either about 90% or about 30% of the time. Clonal expansion was found to be greater in HLA-associated TCR beta chains than in equally common others in a later analysis.

Sequenced: PBMCs. The receptor was isolated from a male donor in good health and CMV-seropositive.

The CDR3 spells CASSVLGGEAFF. For the CDR3, the DNA is TGTGCCAGCAGTGTTTTGGGGGGTGAAGCTTTCTTT. The chain uses TRBV6-1 and TRBJ1-1, with D possibly being TRBD1 (5 bases). Germline V gene data show CDR1 as MNHNS and CDR2 as SASEGT. Trimming left V 4 bases short and J 7 bases short, with 10 bases between. This CDR3 is 12 amino acids long.